This T cell receptor beta chain is drawn from a study of tumor-infiltrating lymphocytes in primary liver carcinoma. About the research overall: Participating patients were men and women between 30 and 69 years old. Staged T1-T3 N0M0, the tumors had sizes that ranged from roughly 4 to 10 cm across.

Turning to this clonotype: What it recognizes is unknown. A junction end diverges from the germline sequence, so it may reflect a read error.

A constant-region primer primed TCR beta cDNA synthesis from about 490 ng of total RNA. Three nested multiplex PCR rounds of slightly modified ARM-PCR generated TCR beta libraries. A C-beta reverse primer and TRBV1-TRBV30 forward primers served in each of the first two PCR rounds, at around 10 cycles apiece. Each CDR3 protein is one row after TCRdb ran MiXCR on the multiplex PCR reads. The top ten clones hold about 30% of a sample with tens of thousands of distinct CDR3 sequences, around 79% of them seen once. Germline V gives CDR1 MNHNY, CDR2 SVGAGI (reference sequence). This CDR3 contains 16 residues. From about 19-30 mg of unsorted bulk tissue, DNA and RNA were co-extracted together. Study-wide points: Tumor tissue displayed a significantly greater top-250-clone fraction than blood (p = 0.039). Reduced overlap was seen in tumor-adjacent and tumor-blood pairs versus tumor region pairs.

Material: liver tumor tissue from sampling region 3. Subset specified: tumor region T3, left-lateral pole. The receptor was derived from a man in his forties with primary liver carcinoma and hepatitis B virus infection. The chain links TRBV6-6 to TRBJ1-5; D not certain. The CDR3 coding sequence is TGTGCCAGCAGTTACCGAATAGAGTATAGCAATCAGCCCCAGCGTTTC. This encodes CASSYRIEYSNQPQRF.